These 16 T cell receptor beta chains were sequenced from one sample in a study of PD-1 blockade in mismatch repair-deficient tumors. The table came from immunoSEQ multiplex PCR; TCRdb's copy has only in-frame clones and leaves some out. The sample lists roughly 38,000 clones; around four fifths were seen once. Material: PBMCs, obtained around 40 weeks after starting pembrolizumab. The receptor source for this set is an adult with mismatch repair-deficient cancer.

This clone occurred once. This chain uses TRBV5-1 with TRBJ2-4; possible D gene TRBD1, 6 bases. This CDR3 comprises 14 residues. The V end lost 2 bases, the J end lost 8 bases, and 14 bases lay between the germline ends. Germline values: CDR1 SGHRS, CDR2 YFSETQ. The CDR3 spells CASSLIQGSDIQYF. For the CDR3, the DNA is TGCGCCAGCAGCTTAATACAGGGTTCTGACATTCAGTACTTC.

V and J are TRBV21-1 and TRBJ2-1; the table's D call, TRBD1, was not checked against the DNA. TRBV21-1 constitutes a pseudogene. This CDR3 is built from 22 residues. The CDR3 DNA follows: TGTGCCAGCAGCAGCCCTTTTGATATCTTCGCCCGGGACAGGGAATCGGCCAATGAGCAGTTCTTC. Amino acids: CASSSPFDIFARDRESANEQFF.

The V and J genes are TRBV30 and TRBJ1-2; 7 bases map to TRBD1. The germline V gene encodes CDR1 GTSNPN and CDR2 SVGIG (reference sequence). The CDR3 contains 14 residues. V dropped 3 bases and J dropped 7; count of bases not matched to a gene: 11. This CDR3 reads CAWRGLDRDGGYTF. CDR3 in DNA: TGTGCCTGGAGGGGCCTTGACAGGGATGGTGGCTACACCTTC.

In this sample, this clone turned up a few times. The chain combines TRBV2 with TRBJ1-2, with D possibly being TRBD1 (5 bases). V dropped 7 bases and J dropped 4 bases, with 13 bases sitting between them. This CDR3 is built from 13 residues. Germline V lookup: CDR1 SNHLY, CDR2 FYNNEI. CDR3 nucleotides: TGTGCCAGCACGGGGGACGTCAGCTATGGCTACACCTTC. Translation gives CASTGDVSYGYTF.

The rearrangement uses TRBV4-1 and TRBJ2-3; TRBD2 matches at 12 bases. V was pared by 2 bases and J by 2 bases, with 5 bases of the junction left unmatched. The CDR3 contains 17 residues. Germline loops: CDR1 MGHRA, CDR2 YSYEKL. This chain's CDR3 is CASSQRGLAGNTDTQYF. The CDR3 DNA reads TGCGCCAGCAGCCAACGCGGACTAGCGGGGAACACAGATACGCAGTATTTT.

The J gene is TRBJ2-5, the V gene TRBV9; 12 bases align to TRBD2. Germline trimming cut 3 bases from V and 2 bases from J; bases unmatched to any gene: 17. The CDR3 has 20 amino acids. Germline loops: CDR1 SGDLS, CDR2 YYNGEE. CDR3 nucleotides: TGTGCCAGCAGCGGATGGCTAGCGGGAGGGCCTAGAAGTCGGCAAGAGACCCAGTACTTC. Amino acid sequence: CASSGWLAGGPRSRQETQYF.

Only a few counts were recorded for this clone. CDR3 coding DNA: TGCGCCAGGGGAATTACTAGCCGCAACACCGGGGAGCTGTTTTTT. Translating gives CARGITSRNTGELFF. V usage is TRBV10-1 and J usage is TRBJ2-2; D possibly corresponds to TRBD2 (6 bases). V was clipped by 9 bases and J by 2 bases, with 16 bases between them. This CDR3 contains 15 residues. Germline CDR1 reads WNHNN; CDR2 reads SYGVQD (reference sequence).

For this clone: One end of the junction is discordant with germline, which a read error may explain. The chain links TRBV7-7 to TRBJ2-3, with 13 bases lining up with TRBD2. The V gene's germline CDR1 is SSHAT and CDR2 FNYEAQ (reference sequence). There are 17 residues in the CDR3. CDR3 in amino acids: CASSSGLAGVKLDTQYF. The CDR3 bases are TGTGCTAGCAGCTCAGGACTAGCGGGAGTGAAATTGGATACGCAGTATTTT.

The chain couples TRBV4-1 to TRBJ2-1, with TRBD1 identical over 8 bases. The germline gives CDR1 MGHRA, CDR2 YSYEKL. There are 13 residues in the CDR3. V was clipped by 9 bases and J by 6 bases; unmatched bases: 7. CDR3 loop: CASSGGSGNEQFF. DNA of the CDR3: TGCGCCAGTTCAGGGGGCTCCGGCAATGAGCAGTTCTTC.

The rearrangement joins TRBV11-2 to TRBJ2-5, with 8 bases matching TRBD1. After removal of 6 bases from V and 3 bases from J, the junction contained 6 bases not matched to a gene. The germline gives CDR1 SGHAT, CDR2 FQNNGV. The CDR3 spans 14 residues. The CDR3 DNA reads as TGTGCCAGCAGTTTCAGGGGGCCGAAAGAGACCCAGTACTTC. Its protein product is CASSFRGPKETQYF.

This CDR3 reads CASSNLDRGRVNTEAFF. CDR3 sequence (DNA): TGTGCCAGCTCTAACTTAGACAGGGGGCGGGTTAACACTGAAGCTTTCTTT. This chain joins TRBV27 and TRBJ1-1; 10 nucleotides align to TRBD1. The CDR3 is 17 amino acids. V lost 8 bases and J lost 2; bases outside the gene matches: 14. Germline CDR1 reads MNHEY; CDR2 reads SMNVEV (reference sequence).

This chain uses TRBV28 with TRBJ1-1; no clear D. Trimming left V 4 bases short and J 3 bases short, with 9 bases between. CDR3 length equals 13 residues. Germline V gives CDR1 MDHEN, CDR2 SYDVKM. CDR3 residues: CASSWSGYTEAFF. The CDR3, as DNA: TGTGCCAGCAGTTGGTCGGGTTACACTGAAGCTTTCTTT.

The V call is TRBV2, the J call TRBJ2-3, with TRBD1 as a possible D gene (6 bases). CDR1 is SNHLY, CDR2 FYNNEI, per germline. V lost 4 bases and J lost 4, with 12 bases in between. The length of the CDR3 is 14 residues. The CDR3 spells CASSVQGLADTQYF. The DNA of the CDR3 is TGTGCCAGCAGTGTACAGGGTTTAGCAGATACGCAGTATTTT.

There are a few counts of this clone. The chain's CDR3 is CASSFDNRASAEQYF. The CDR3 DNA reads TGTGCCAGCAGCTTTGATAACAGGGCAAGTGCCGAGCAGTACTTC. The V gene is TRBV7-2, the J gene TRBJ2-7, with TRBD1 as a possible D gene (6 bases). V was shortened by 3 bases and J by 6 bases, with 18 bases between the two germline ends. This CDR3 contains 15 residues. Germline CDR1 and CDR2: SGHTA and FQGNSA. The entire variable domain, with the rest obtained from reference TRBV7-2 and TRBJ2-7, is as follows: GAGVSQSPSNKVTEKGKDVELRCDPISGHTALYWYRQSLGQGLEFLIYFQGNSAPDKSGLPSDRFSAERTGGSVSTLTIQRTQQEDSAVYLCASSFDNRASAEQYFGPGTRLTVT.

This chain connects TRBV5-1 to TRBJ2-5, with 8 bases fitting TRBD2. V lost 5 bases to trimming and J lost 5 bases; unmatched junction nucleotides: 11. Germline V gives CDR1 SGHRS, CDR2 YFSETQ. The CDR3 extends over 15 amino acids. DNA for the CDR3: TGCGCCAGCAGGGGTAGCGGGATAACGCGGGAGACCCAGTACTTC. Translation: CASRGSGITRETQYF.

This clone has only a few counts. The CDR3 DNA sequence: TGTGCCAGCAGCACCGGACGGGAAGCCTACGAGCAGTACTTC. This codes for CASSTGREAYEQYF. The rearrangement uses TRBV5-4 and TRBJ2-7; a possible D gene is TRBD2 (5 bases). CDR1 SGHNT and CDR2 YYREEE come from the germline V gene (reference sequence). V lost 4 bases and J 2 bases, leaving 13 bases between the germline ends. CDR3 length: 14 residues. Full variable domain (remainder filled in from reference TRBV5-4 and TRBJ2-7): ETGVTQSPTHLIKTRGQQVTLRCSSQSGHNTVSWYQQALGQGPQFIFQYYREEENGRGNFPPRFSGLQFPNYSSELNVNALELDDSALYLCASSTGREAYEQYFGPGTRLTVT.